The 2 T cell receptor beta chains listed next were all sequenced from one sample in a study of OX40 agonist ivuxolimab in advanced cancers. Produced via immunoSEQ multiplex PCR; TCRdb's table is partial and in-frame only. The sample yields about 80,000 clones, 90% to 95% seen once. The sequenced sample was CD4+ or CD8+ T cells sorted from blood, obtained in a trial of the OX40 agonist ivuxolimab. The receptors here all came from an adult with an advanced solid tumor such as melanoma, head and neck, liver or kidney cancer.

The chain couples TRBV19 to TRBJ1-1, with a weak D call TRBD1 (5 bases). The germline V gene encodes CDR1 LNHDA and CDR2 SQIVND (reference sequence). This CDR3 comprises 15 residues. V gave up 3 bases and J gave up 2 bases, with 13 bases separating them. In DNA form, the CDR3 reads TGTGCCAGTAGTATGTCCACAGGAATAAACACTGAAGCTTTCTTT. As protein: CASSMSTGINTEAFF.

The rearrangement joins TRBV7-2 to TRBJ2-1; 10 bases are a match to TRBD1. Germline V gene data show CDR1 as SGHTA and CDR2 as FQGNSA. This CDR3 contains 15 residues. V was pared by 5 bases and J by 4 bases, with 5 bases of the junction left unmatched. CDR3 coding DNA: TGTGCCAGCAGCGGGATGGGACAGGGGTACAATGAGCAGTTCTTC. This encodes CASSGMGQGYNEQFF.